This is a list of T cell receptor beta chains from one sample in a study of blood T cells in healthy people across ages. A single record per CDR3 protein comes from TCRdb applying MiXCR to the 5' RACE reads. The table lists hundreds of thousands of distinct CDR3 sequences, about 30% of them singletons. The specimen was blood. Receptors were obtained from a woman older than 75 in good health. Each CDR3 is given with its conserved first and last residue. The D gene is left open where the match is weak. Some rows mark clone size as missing; the rest say once, few, many or name a class of expanded clone.

v_gene: TRBV28; j_gene: TRBJ1-1; abundance: many; d_gene: NA; CDR3aa: CASTPVELYTEAFF; CDR3nt: TGTGCCAGCACTCCGGTAGAACTCTACACTGAAGCTTTCTTT
v_gene: TRBV27; j_gene: TRBJ1-2; abundance: many; d_gene: NA; CDR3aa: CASSLRGIYGYTF; CDR3nt: TGTGCCAGCAGTTTAAGGGGCATCTATGGCTACACCTTC
v_gene: TRBV9; j_gene: TRBJ1-1; abundance: NA; d_gene: TRBD1; CDR3aa: CASSLRDRGPGGEAFF; CDR3nt: TGTGCCAGCAGCTTGAGGGACAGGGGGCCCGGGGGTGAAGCTTTCTTT
v_gene: TRBV3-1; j_gene: TRBJ2-3; abundance: many; d_gene: NA; CDR3aa: CASSQDRRRRTSTDTQYF; CDR3nt: TGTGCCAGCAGCCAAGATAGGAGGCGGCGAACGAGCACAGATACGCAGTATTTT
v_gene: TRBV10-3; j_gene: TRBJ2-7; abundance: many; d_gene: TRBD1; CDR3aa: CAISDPGQGSYEQYF; CDR3nt: TGTGCCATCAGTGACCCGGGACAGGGGTCCTACGAGCAGTACTTC
v_gene: TRBV7-3; j_gene: TRBJ2-5; abundance: many; d_gene: TRBD2; CDR3aa: CASSPGTSGGAETQYF; CDR3nt: TGTGCCAGCAGCCCCGGGACTAGCGGGGGGGCGGAGACCCAGTACTTC
v_gene: TRBV9; j_gene: TRBJ2-7; abundance: NA; d_gene: TRBD1; CDR3aa: CASSVGQGATFYEQYF; CDR3nt: TGTGCCAGCAGCGTAGGACAGGGTGCAACATTCTACGAGCAGTACTTC
v_gene: TRBV10-3; j_gene: TRBJ1-5; abundance: many; d_gene: NA; CDR3aa: CATATSPGASSNQPQHF; CDR3nt: TGTGCCACCGCAACGAGTCCCGGGGCTAGTAGCAATCAGCCCCAGCATTTT
v_gene: TRBV27; j_gene: TRBJ2-7; abundance: many; d_gene: NA; CDR3aa: CASSPGTGRSYEQYF; CDR3nt: TGTGCCAGCAGTCCCGGGACGGGACGGTCCTACGAGCAGTACTTC
v_gene: TRBV4-3; j_gene: TRBJ1-1; abundance: few; d_gene: NA; CDR3aa: CASSRVGMNTEAFF; CDR3nt: TGCGCCAGCAGCCGCGTAGGGATGAACACTGAAGCTTTCTTT
v_gene: TRBV20-1; j_gene: TRBJ2-7; abundance: many; d_gene: NA; CDR3aa: CSATIIQGRAYEQYF; CDR3nt: TGCAGTGCTACCATAATACAGGGAAGAGCATACGAGCAGTACTTC
v_gene: TRBV9; j_gene: TRBJ2-1; abundance: NA; d_gene: TRBD2; CDR3aa: CASSVAGRGAPNEQFF; CDR3nt: TGTGCCAGCAGCGTAGCTGGGCGGGGGGCCCCCAATGAGCAGTTCTTC
v_gene: TRBV5-4; j_gene: TRBJ1-5; abundance: many; d_gene: NA; CDR3aa: CASSLVGDNQPQHF; CDR3nt: TGTGCCAGCAGCTTGGTAGGGGATAATCAGCCCCAGCATTTT
v_gene: TRBV29-1; j_gene: TRBJ2-5; abundance: NA; d_gene: TRBD1; CDR3aa: CSVPGQSRETQYF; CDR3nt: TGCAGCGTCCCGGGACAGTCGAGGGAGACCCAGTACTTC
v_gene: TRBV5-1; j_gene: TRBJ2-2; abundance: many; d_gene: NA; CDR3aa: CASSHGRDGELFF; CDR3nt: TGCGCCAGCAGCCACGGCCGGGACGGGGAGCTGTTTTTT
v_gene: TRBV7-2; j_gene: TRBJ2-2; abundance: many; d_gene: NA; CDR3aa: CASNTVRGDGTGELFF; CDR3nt: TGTGCCAGCAACACCGTACGAGGGGATGGGACCGGGGAGCTGTTTTTT
v_gene: TRBV2; j_gene: TRBJ1-6; abundance: few; d_gene: NA; CDR3aa: CASSEALQGSSPLHF; CDR3nt: TGTGCCAGCAGTGAAGCGCTTCAGGGAAGTTCACCCCTCCACTTT
v_gene: TRBV6-1; j_gene: TRBJ2-3; abundance: many; d_gene: TRBD2; CDR3aa: CASSASGGLGGTQYF; CDR3nt: TGTGCCAGCAGTGCCAGCGGGGGCCTCGGGGGTACGCAGTATTTT
v_gene: TRBV4-3; j_gene: TRBJ2-2; abundance: few; d_gene: NA; CDR3aa: CASSQDGGGGARTGELFF; CDR3nt: TGCGCCAGCAGCCAAGATGGGGGCGGGGGCGCAAGGACCGGGGAGCTGTTTTTT
v_gene: TRBV11-3; j_gene: TRBJ2-1; abundance: NA; d_gene: NA; CDR3aa: CASSLVGGLYDEQFF; CDR3nt: TGTGCCAGCAGCTTAGTCGGGGGTCTCTACGATGAGCAGTTCTTC
v_gene: TRBV24-1; j_gene: TRBJ2-3; abundance: NA; d_gene: TRBD2; CDR3aa: CATSDGTSGGPDTQYF; CDR3nt: TGTGCCACCAGTGATGGGACTAGCGGGGGGCCAGATACGCAGTATTTT
v_gene: TRBV27; j_gene: TRBJ1-2; abundance: many; d_gene: TRBD1; CDR3aa: CASSIQGGYGYTF; CDR3nt: TGTGCCAGCAGCATACAGGGGGGCTATGGCTACACCTTC
v_gene: TRBV4-3; j_gene: TRBJ2-1; abundance: NA; d_gene: TRBD2; CDR3aa: CASSQDLAGGREQFF; CDR3nt: TGCGCCAGCAGCCAAGATCTAGCGGGGGGTCGGGAGCAGTTCTTC
v_gene: TRBV1; j_gene: TRBJ2-1; abundance: once; d_gene: NA; CDR3aa: CTSSPTSGGIYSYNEQFF; CDR3nt: TGCACCAGCAGCCCGACTAGCGGGGGGATATACTCCTACAATGAGCAGTTCTTC
v_gene: TRBV20-1; j_gene: TRBJ2-7; abundance: NA; d_gene: TRBD1; CDR3aa: CSARDTGGNFEQYF; CDR3nt: TGCAGTGCTAGAGATACAGGGGGGAACTTCGAGCAGTACTTC